This is a list of T cell receptor beta chains from one sample in a study of control samples from healthy donors and cancer patients. The protocol was immunoSEQ multiplex PCR, while the TCRdb copy is restricted to in-frame clones and leaves out a portion. The sample has about 140,000 clones; roughly 89% are singletons. Sequenced: blood. These receptors were obtained from a young man in good health. The CDR3 runs from the conserved cysteine through the conserved F or W. The order of the fields is V gene, clone size, J gene, D gene, CDR3 DNA, CDR3 protein. The D gene is left open where the match is weak. Clone size is given for some rows only: seen once, a few or many times, or a class if the clone is expanded.

TRBV6-5	NA	TRBJ2-7	NA	TGTGCCAGCAGTTATGCAGGGTTACGTTACGAGCAGTACTTC	CASSYAGLRYEQYF
TRBV7-2	NA	TRBJ2-4	NA	TGTGCCAGCTGCGCAAAATCGGGGGGCGGGAACATTCAGTACTTC	CASCAKSGGGNIQYF
TRBV7-8	NA	TRBJ1-1	NA	TGTGCCAGCAGCCGAGCACAGGTTTTCACTGAAGCTTTCTTT	CASSRAQVFTEAFF
TRBV18	NA	TRBJ1-1	TRBD1	TGTGCCAGCTCAGGACAGGGGGCGTCGAACACTGAAGCTTTCTTT	CASSGQGASNTEAFF
TRBV6-5	once	TRBJ1-1	TRBD1	TGTGCCAGCAGTTACTCTGGGACAGGGAACACTGAAGCTTTCTTT	CASSYSGTGNTEAFF
TRBV2	NA	TRBJ1-5	NA	TGTGCCAGCAGTATGACAGAGATTAGCAATCAGCCCCAGCATTTT	CASSMTEISNQPQHF
TRBV11-2	NA	TRBJ2-7	TRBD1	TGTGCCAGCAGCCCCAGACAGGGAGAGATTAGTCCCTACGAGCAGTACTTC	CASSPRQGEISPYEQYF
TRBV9	NA	TRBJ1-4	NA	TGTGCCAGCAGCCCAGGGATCGGTAATGAAAAACTGTTTTTT	CASSPGIGNEKLFF
TRBV27	NA	TRBJ2-7	NA	TGTGCCAGCAGTTTGCGCCCCGACAGGTCCCGCTCCTACGAGCAGTACTTC	CASSLRPDRSRSYEQYF
TRBV7-2	NA	TRBJ2-1	TRBD2	TGTGCCATCCGACTAGCGGGGGGCATGTACAATGAGCAGTTCTTC	CAIRLAGGMYNEQFF
TRBV7-2	NA	TRBJ1-4	TRBD1	TGTGCCAGCAGCCTTGACAGGGTCGGGCTGTTTTTT	CASSLDRVGLFF
TRBV30	NA	TRBJ1-3	NA	TGTGCCTGGAGGGTGCAGGATAACTTGATCGCTCCTGGAAACACCATATATTTT	CAWRVQDNLIAPGNTIYF
TRBV11-2	once	TRBJ2-2	NA	TGTGCCAGCCTCCAAACCGGGCCGACCGGGGAGCTGTTTTTT	CASLQTGPTGELFF
TRBV5-1	NA	TRBJ2-3	NA	TGCGCCAGCAGCTCGCGGGGAAGCACAGATACGCAGTATTTT	CASSSRGSTDTQYF
TRBV12-3/TRBV12-4	NA	TRBJ2-1	NA	TGTGCCAGCAGATTGAGGGACTATGAGCAGTTCTTC	CASRLRDYEQFF
TRBV2	NA	TRBJ1-5	NA	TGTGCCAGCAGTGGTTGGGCAGAGAATCAGCCCCAGCATTTT	CASSGWAENQPQHF
TRBV19	few	TRBJ2-7	NA	TGTGCCAGTAGTATAGATAGGACTACCGCCTACGAGCAGTACTTC	CASSIDRTTAYEQYF
TRBV5-1	NA	TRBJ2-7	TRBD2	TGCGCCAGCAGCTTTGGTGACACGGGGGGTCTAGACGAGCAGTACTTC	CASSFGDTGGLDEQYF
TRBV11-2	NA	TRBJ2-7	TRBD1	TGTGCCAGCAGCTTAACGACAGGGTCCTACGAGCAGTACTTC	CASSLTTGSYEQYF
TRBV9	NA	TRBJ2-3	TRBD2	TGTGCCAGCAGTCCCGATAGCGGGGGGGATACAGATACGCAGTATTTT	CASSPDSGGDTDTQYF
TRBV11-2	NA	TRBJ2-7	NA	TGTGCCAGCAGCCCCGGGGACCGACTAAGCTCCTACGAGCAGTACTTC	CASSPGDRLSSYEQYF
TRBV5-6	NA	TRBJ2-2	NA	TGTGCCAGCAGCCCCTCCCGGAGGAGGGGGCAGAACACCGGGGAGCTGTTTTTT	CASSPSRRRGQNTGELFF
TRBV29-1	NA	TRBJ1-4	NA	TGCAGCGTCGCGGACACAGCAACTAATGAAAAACTGTTTTTT	CSVADTATNEKLFF
TRBV7-9	NA	TRBJ1-6	TRBD1	TGTGCCAGCAGCCACCAGGACAGGGCTAATTCACCCCTCCACTTT	CASSHQDRANSPLHF
TRBV5-4	NA	TRBJ2-5	TRBD2	TGTGCCAGCAGCACTAGCGGGGCAACGGAGGGGACCCAGTACTTC	CASSTSGATEGTQYF
TRBV6-6	NA	TRBJ2-2	NA	TGTGCCAGCAGTACGCGGGCCGGGGAGCTGTTTTTT	CASSTRAGELFF
TRBV7-3	few	TRBJ2-3	NA	TGTGCCAGCAGCTTAAGTGGCCCCGGGGATACGCAGTATTTT	CASSLSGPGDTQYF
TRBV20-1	once	TRBJ1-5	NA	TGCAGTGCTAGTAACAACCCCAATCAGCCCCAGCATTTT	CSASNNPNQPQHF
TRBV5-1	NA	TRBJ1-4	NA	TGCGCCAGCAGCTCTGAGGGGTCTAATGAAAAACTGTTTTTT	CASSSEGSNEKLFF
TRBV5-1	NA	TRBJ2-1	NA	TGCGCCAGCAGCTTGGCCGCAGACCTTTACAATGAGCAGTTCTTC	CASSLAADLYNEQFF
TRBV5-4	once	TRBJ2-7	TRBD1	TGTGCCAGCAGCCGCGGACAGGGGTACGAGCAGTACTTC	CASSRGQGYEQYF
TRBV7-6	NA	TRBJ1-3	NA	TGTGCCAGCAGCTTAGCAGATAGGGGAAACACCATATATTTT	CASSLADRGNTIYF
TRBV9	many	TRBJ2-7	TRBD2	TGTGCCAGCAGCCCTGCGGGGGGGTTCTACGAGCAGTACTTC	CASSPAGGFYEQYF
TRBV3-1/TRBV3-2	NA	TRBJ2-7	NA	TGTGCCAGCAGCCAAGCGGCCAAGGGTCCCTACGAGCAGTACTTC	CASSQAAKGPYEQYF
TRBV19	NA	TRBJ2-7	NA	TGTGCCAGTAGTCGGGCGGTTAGCTCCTACGAGCAGTACTTC	CASSRAVSSYEQYF
TRBV24-1	NA	TRBJ2-3	NA	TGTGCCACCAGTGATTCTAATGCCCTCACGCAGTATTTT	CATSDSNALTQYF
TRBV5-1	NA	TRBJ2-3	TRBD2	TGCGCCAGCAGCAACGGGGGGACGGGAACAGATACGCAGTATTTT	CASSNGGTGTDTQYF
TRBV10-3	NA	TRBJ2-7	TRBD1	TGTGCCATCAGTACCGGGACAGGGGTTCCCTACGAGCAGTACTTC	CAISTGTGVPYEQYF
TRBV29-1	NA	TRBJ1-2	TRBD1	TGCAGCGCAAAGGGGGAAGGACAGGGGAATGGCTACACCTTC	CSAKGEGQGNGYTF
TRBV5-1	NA	TRBJ1-1	NA	TGCGCCAGCAGCTTGGAGACAGTCAGGAAGAACACTGAAGCTTTCTTT	CASSLETVRKNTEAFF
TRBV9	NA	TRBJ1-1	NA	TGTGCCAGCAGCGCCACTACAGGACTTATGAACACTGAAGCTTTCTTT	CASSATTGLMNTEAFF
TRBV19	once	TRBJ1-4	NA	TGTGCCAGTAGTATCCCCACGGAGGGCGAAAAACTGTTTTTT	CASSIPTEGEKLFF
TRBV30	once	TRBJ1-3	TRBD1	TGTGCCTGGAGTGTACTACAGGGGATGGGGGACACCATATATTTT	CAWSVLQGMGDTIYF
TRBV6-5	few	TRBJ1-1	NA	TGTGCCAGCCGGTTCAGGGGCTTGGACACTGAAGCTTTCTTT	CASRFRGLDTEAFF
TRBV2	many	TRBJ1-1	NA	TGTGCCAGCAGTGAAGGGGCGGGCACTGAAGCTTTCTTT	CASSEGAGTEAFF
TRBV10-1	NA	TRBJ2-5	TRBD2	TGCGCCAGCAGCGCGGGGCTAGCGGCGTCAATCCAAGAGACCCAGTACTTC	CASSAGLAASIQETQYF
TRBV19	NA	TRBJ2-5	TRBD1	TGTGCCAGTAGTTCCGGGACAGGGAAAGTGACCCAGTACTTC	CASSSGTGKVTQYF
TRBV7-9	NA	TRBJ2-5	NA	TGTGCCAGCAGCCCTCAGCCGGGACTTCAAGAGACCCAGTACTTC	CASSPQPGLQETQYF
TRBV19	NA	TRBJ1-2	NA	TGTGCCAGTAGCCTCCAGGACTATGGCTACACCTTC	CASSLQDYGYTF
TRBV21-1	NA	TRBJ1-5	NA	TGTGCCAGCAGCCCCGAGACAGGGCGGGACCAGCCCCAGCATTTT	CASSPETGRDQPQHF
TRBV20-1	NA	TRBJ1-2	NA	TGCAGTGCTAGTGGGGGCTATGGCTACACCTTC	CSASGGYGYTF
TRBV18	once	TRBJ2-5	NA	TGTGCCAGCTCACCACGATCGGACAGAAGAGAGACCCAGTACTTC	CASSPRSDRRETQYF
TRBV7-9	once	TRBJ1-1	NA	TGTGCCAGCAGCGGATCAGGACAGAACACTGAAGCTTTCTTT	CASSGSGQNTEAFF
TRBV29-1	NA	TRBJ2-7	TRBD1	TGCAGCGTGTGGTCAATGGGGACAGGGGGCTACGAGCAGTACTTC	CSVWSMGTGGYEQYF
TRBV14	NA	TRBJ2-7	NA	TGTGCCAGCAGCCCCAGGGGCAGGGCCTACGAGCAGTACTTC	CASSPRGRAYEQYF
TRBV19	NA	TRBJ2-2	NA	TGTGCCAGTAGTATAGTTCACACCGGGGAGCTGTTTTTT	CASSIVHTGELFF
TRBV2	NA	TRBJ1-1	NA	TGTGCCAGCCCAGAACAGGAGTCGAACACTGAAGCTTTCTTT	CASPEQESNTEAFF